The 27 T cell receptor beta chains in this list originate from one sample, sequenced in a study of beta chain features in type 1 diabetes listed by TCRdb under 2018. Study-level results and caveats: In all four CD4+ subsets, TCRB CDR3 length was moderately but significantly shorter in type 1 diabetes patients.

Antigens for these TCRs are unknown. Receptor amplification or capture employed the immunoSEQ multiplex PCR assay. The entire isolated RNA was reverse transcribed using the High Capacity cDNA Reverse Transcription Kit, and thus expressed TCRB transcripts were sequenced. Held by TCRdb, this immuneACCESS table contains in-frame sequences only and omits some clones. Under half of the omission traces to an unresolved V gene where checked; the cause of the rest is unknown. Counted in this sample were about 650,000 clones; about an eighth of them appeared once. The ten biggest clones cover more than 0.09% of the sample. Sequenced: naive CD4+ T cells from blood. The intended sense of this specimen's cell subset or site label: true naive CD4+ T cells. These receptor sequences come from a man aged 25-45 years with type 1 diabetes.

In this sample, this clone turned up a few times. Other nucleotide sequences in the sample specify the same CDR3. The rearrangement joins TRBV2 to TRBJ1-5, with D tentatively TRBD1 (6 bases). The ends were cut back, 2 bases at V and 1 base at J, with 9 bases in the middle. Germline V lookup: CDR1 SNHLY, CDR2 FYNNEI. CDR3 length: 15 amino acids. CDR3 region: CASSEQGLSNQPQHF. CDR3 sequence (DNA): TGTGCCAGCAGTGAACAGGGGCTGAGCAATCAGCCCCAGCATTTT. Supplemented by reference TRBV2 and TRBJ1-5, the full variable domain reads EPEVTQTPSHQVTQMGQEVILRCVPISNHLYFYWYRQILGQKVEFLVSFYNNEISEKSEIFDDQFSVERPDGSNFTLKIRSTKLEDSAMYFCASSEQGLSNQPQHFGDGTRLSIL.

The CDR3 is CAWGARRTGELFF. CDR3 in DNA: TGTGCCTGGGGGGCCCGGCGGACCGGGGAGCTGTTTTTT. The rearrangement uses TRBV30 and TRBJ2-2; tentative D call: TRBD1 (5 bases). Trimming cost V 5 bases and J 5 bases, with 12 bases left between them. The CDR3 contains 13 residues. Germline CDR1 and CDR2: GTSNPN and SVGIG (reference sequence).

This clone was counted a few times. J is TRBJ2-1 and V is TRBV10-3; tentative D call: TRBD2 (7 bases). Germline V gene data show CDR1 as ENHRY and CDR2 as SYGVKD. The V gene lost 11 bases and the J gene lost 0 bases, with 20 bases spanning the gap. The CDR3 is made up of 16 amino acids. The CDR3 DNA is TGTGCCTCGCGGGTGGGCGGGGGCAGCTCCTACAATGAGCAGTTCTTC. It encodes CASRVGGGSSYNEQFF.

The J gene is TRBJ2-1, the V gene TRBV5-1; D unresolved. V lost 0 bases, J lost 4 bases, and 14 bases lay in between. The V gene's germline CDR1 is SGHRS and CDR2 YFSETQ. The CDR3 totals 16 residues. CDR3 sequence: CASSLDGVPPYNEQFF. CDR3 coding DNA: TGCGCCAGCAGCTTGGACGGAGTACCTCCTTACAATGAGCAGTTCTTC.

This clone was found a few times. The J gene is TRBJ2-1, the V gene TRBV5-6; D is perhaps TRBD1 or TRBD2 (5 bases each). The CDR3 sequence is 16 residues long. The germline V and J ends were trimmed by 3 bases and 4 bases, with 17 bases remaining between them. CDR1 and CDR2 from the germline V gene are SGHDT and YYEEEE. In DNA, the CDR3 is TGTGCCAGCAGCTCCCGGGGCCTGGCCCTATACAATGAGCAGTTCTTC. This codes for CASSSRGLALYNEQFF.

The CDR3 protein is CASRTTTDSPLHF. Written as DNA, the CDR3 is TGTGCCAGCAGGACGACAACGGATTCACCCCTCCACTTT. The V and J genes are TRBV25-1 and TRBJ1-6; D call uncertain. Between the trimmed V and J ends, which lost 6 bases and 8 bases, there was a span of 11 bases. Germline CDR1 and CDR2: MGHDK and SYGVNS. This CDR3 has 13 amino acids. The complete variable domain, with remaining parts taken from reference TRBV25-1 and TRBJ1-6, reads EADIYQTPRYLVIGTGKKITLECSQTMGHDKMYWYQQDPGMELHLIHYSYGVNSTEKGDLSSESTVSRIRTEHFPLTLESARPSHTSQYLCASRTTTDSPLHFGNGTRLTVT.

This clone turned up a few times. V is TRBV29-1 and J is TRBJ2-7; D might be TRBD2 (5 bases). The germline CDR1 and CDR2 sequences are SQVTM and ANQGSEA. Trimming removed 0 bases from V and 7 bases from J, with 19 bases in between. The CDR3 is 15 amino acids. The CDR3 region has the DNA TGCAGCGTTGAAGATCGGGTGATCTCCGGAGGAGAGCAGTACTTC. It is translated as CSVEDRVISGGEQYF.

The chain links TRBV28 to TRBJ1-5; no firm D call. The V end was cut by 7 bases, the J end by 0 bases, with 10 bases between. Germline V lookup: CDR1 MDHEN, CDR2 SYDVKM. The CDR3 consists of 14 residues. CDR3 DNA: TGTGCCAGCACCCCCGCGGATAGCAATCAGCCCCAGCATTTT. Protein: CASTPADSNQPQHF.

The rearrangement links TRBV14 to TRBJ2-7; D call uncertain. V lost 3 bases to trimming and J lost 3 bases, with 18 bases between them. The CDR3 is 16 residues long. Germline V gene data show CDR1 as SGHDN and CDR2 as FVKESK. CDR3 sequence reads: CASSQGWSLKGYEQYF. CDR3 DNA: TGTGCCAGCAGCCAGGGATGGAGTCTCAAGGGCTACGAGCAGTACTTC.

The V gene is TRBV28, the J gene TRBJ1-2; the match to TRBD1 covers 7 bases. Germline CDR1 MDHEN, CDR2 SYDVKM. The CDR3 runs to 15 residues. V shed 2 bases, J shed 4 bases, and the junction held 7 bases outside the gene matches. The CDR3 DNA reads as TGTGCCAGCAGTTTAACCGGGACAGAAAGCTATGGCTACACCTTC. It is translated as CASSLTGTESYGYTF.

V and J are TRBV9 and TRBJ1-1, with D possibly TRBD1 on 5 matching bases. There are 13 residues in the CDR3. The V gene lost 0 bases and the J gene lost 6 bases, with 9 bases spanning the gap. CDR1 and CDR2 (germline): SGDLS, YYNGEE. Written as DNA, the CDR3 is TGTGCCAGCAGCGTAGATCCAGGGTCTGAAGCTTTCTTT. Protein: CASSVDPGSEAFF.

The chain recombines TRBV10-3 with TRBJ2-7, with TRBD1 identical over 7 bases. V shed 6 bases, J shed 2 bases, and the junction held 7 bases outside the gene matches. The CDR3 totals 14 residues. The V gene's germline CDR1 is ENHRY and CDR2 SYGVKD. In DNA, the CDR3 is TGTGCCATCAGCCTCGACAGGGCAGCCTACGAGCAGTACTTC. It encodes CAISLDRAAYEQYF.

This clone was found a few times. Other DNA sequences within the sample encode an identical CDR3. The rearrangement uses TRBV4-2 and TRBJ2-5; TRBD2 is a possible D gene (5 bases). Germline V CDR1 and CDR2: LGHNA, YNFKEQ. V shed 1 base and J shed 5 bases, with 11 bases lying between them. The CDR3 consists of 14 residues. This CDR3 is CASSQGGPGETQYF. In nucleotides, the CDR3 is TGTGCCAGCAGCCAAGGAGGGCCGGGGGAGACCCAGTACTTC.

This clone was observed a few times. CDR3 coding DNA: TGTGCCAGCAGCAGACAGGCCAACTCCTATAATTCACCCCTCCACTTT. It encodes CASSRQANSYNSPLHF. The chain employs TRBV7-9 and TRBJ1-6; D may be TRBD1 (6 bases). V was cut by 5 bases and J by 0 bases, with 11 bases left in between. This CDR3 contains 16 residues. Germline-derived CDR1 and CDR2 are SEHNR and FQNEAQ (reference sequence).

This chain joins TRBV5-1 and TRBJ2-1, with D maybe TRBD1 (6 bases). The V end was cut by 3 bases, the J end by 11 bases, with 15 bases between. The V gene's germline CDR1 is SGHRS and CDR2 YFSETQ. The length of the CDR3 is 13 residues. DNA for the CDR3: TGCGCCAGCAGCTATGAGAACCGGGACAAGCAGTTCTTC. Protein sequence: CASSYENRDKQFF.

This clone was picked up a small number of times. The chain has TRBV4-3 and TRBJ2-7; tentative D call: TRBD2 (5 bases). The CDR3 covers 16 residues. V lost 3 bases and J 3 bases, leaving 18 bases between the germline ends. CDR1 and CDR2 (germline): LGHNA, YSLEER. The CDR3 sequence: CASSQEAAARGYEQYF. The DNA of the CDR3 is TGCGCCAGCAGCCAGGAAGCCGCTGCTCGGGGCTACGAGCAGTACTTC.

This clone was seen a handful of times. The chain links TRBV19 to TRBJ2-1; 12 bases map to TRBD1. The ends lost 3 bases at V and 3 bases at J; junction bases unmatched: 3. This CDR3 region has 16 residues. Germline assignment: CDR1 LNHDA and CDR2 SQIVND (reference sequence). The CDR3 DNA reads TGTGCCAGTAGTATCGGGACAGGGGGCGTCTACAATGAGCAGTTCTTC. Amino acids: CASSIGTGGVYNEQFF.

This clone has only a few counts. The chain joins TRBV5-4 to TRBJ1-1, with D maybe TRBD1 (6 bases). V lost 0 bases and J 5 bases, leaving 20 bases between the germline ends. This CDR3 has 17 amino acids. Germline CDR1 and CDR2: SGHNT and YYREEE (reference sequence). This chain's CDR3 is CASSLENRVDFGTEAFF. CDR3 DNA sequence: TGTGCCAGCAGCTTGGAAAACAGGGTTGACTTTGGGACTGAAGCTTTCTTT.

Here the CDR3 reads CASSPLGGYTEAFF. Written as DNA, the CDR3 is TGTGCCAGCAGCCCCCTGGGCGGGTACACTGAAGCTTTCTTT. The chain links TRBV11-3 to TRBJ1-1; no definite D call. This CDR3 contains 14 residues. CDR1 is SGHNT and CDR2 is YENEEA in the germline V gene. V dropped 5 bases and J dropped 3 bases, with 13 bases sitting between them.

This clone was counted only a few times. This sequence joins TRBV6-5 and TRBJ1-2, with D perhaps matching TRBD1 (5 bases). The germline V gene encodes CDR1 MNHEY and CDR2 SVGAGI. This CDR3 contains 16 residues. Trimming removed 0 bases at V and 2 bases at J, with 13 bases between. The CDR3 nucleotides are TGTGCCAGCAGTTACTCGATGGGACGGGAGAACTATGGCTACACCTTC. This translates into CASSYSMGRENYGYTF.

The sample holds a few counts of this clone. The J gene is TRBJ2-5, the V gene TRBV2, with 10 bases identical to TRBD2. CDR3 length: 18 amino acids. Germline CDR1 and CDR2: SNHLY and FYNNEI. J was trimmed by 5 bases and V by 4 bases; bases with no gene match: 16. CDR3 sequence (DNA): TGTGCCAGCAGTGCCGGTGCGGCGACTAGCGGGCTGGGGGAGACCCAGTACTTC. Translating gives CASSAGAATSGLGETQYF. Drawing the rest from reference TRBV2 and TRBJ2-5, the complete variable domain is EPEVTQTPSHQVTQMGQEVILRCVPISNHLYFYWYRQILGQKVEFLVSFYNNEISEKSEIFDDQFSVERPDGSNFTLKIRSTKLEDSAMYFCASSAGAATSGLGETQYFGPGTRLLVL.

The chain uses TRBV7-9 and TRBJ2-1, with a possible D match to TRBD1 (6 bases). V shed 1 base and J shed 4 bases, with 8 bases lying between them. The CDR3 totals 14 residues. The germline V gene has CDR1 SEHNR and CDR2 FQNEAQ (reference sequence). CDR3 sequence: CASSLGTEYNEQFF. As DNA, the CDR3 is TGTGCCAGCAGCTTAGGGACAGAATACAATGAGCAGTTCTTC.

DNA of the CDR3: TGCAGCGCACGACAGGGGGCGGAATCACCCCTCCACTTT. Encoded protein: CSARQGAESPLHF. J is TRBJ1-6 and V is TRBV29-1; 10 positions match TRBD1. The CDR3 sequence is 13 residues long. Per germline, CDR1 SQVTM and CDR2 ANQGSEA. Trimming took 7 bases from V and 10 from J; bases not matched to a gene: 7.

The CDR3 region has the DNA TGTGCCAGCAGCCCCCAGACAGGATTCCAAGAGACCCAGTACTTC. Translated: CASSPQTGFQETQYF. The J gene is TRBJ2-5, the V gene TRBV7-9, with D possibly TRBD1 on 6 matching bases. V lost 5 bases, J lost 1 base, and 14 bases lay in between. Germline values: CDR1 SEHNR, CDR2 FQNEAQ (reference sequence). The CDR3 contains 15 residues. Complete variable domain (other parts from reference TRBV7-9 and TRBJ2-5): DTGVSQNPRHKITKRGQNVTFRCDPISEHNRLYWYRQTLGQGPEFLTYFQNEAQLEKSRLLSDRFSAERPKGSFSTLEIQRTEQGDSAMYLCASSPQTGFQETQYFGPGTRLLVL.

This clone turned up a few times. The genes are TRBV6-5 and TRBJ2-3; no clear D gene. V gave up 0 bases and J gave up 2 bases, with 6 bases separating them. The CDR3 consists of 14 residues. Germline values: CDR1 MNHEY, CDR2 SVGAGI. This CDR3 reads CASSYSHFTDTQYF. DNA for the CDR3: TGTGCCAGCAGTTACTCCCATTTCACAGATACGCAGTATTTT.

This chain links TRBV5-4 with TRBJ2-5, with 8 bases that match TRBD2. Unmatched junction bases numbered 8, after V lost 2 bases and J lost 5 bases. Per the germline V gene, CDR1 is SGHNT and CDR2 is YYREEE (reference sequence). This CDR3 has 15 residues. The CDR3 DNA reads TGTGCCAGCAGCTTCGGGACTAGTGGTTGGGAGACCCAGTACTTC. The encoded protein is CASSFGTSGWETQYF.

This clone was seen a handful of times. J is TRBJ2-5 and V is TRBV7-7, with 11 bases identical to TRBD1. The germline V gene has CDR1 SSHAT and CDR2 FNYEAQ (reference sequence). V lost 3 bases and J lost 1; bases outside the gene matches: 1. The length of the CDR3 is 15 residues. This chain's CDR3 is CASSLGQGGQETQYF. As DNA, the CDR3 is TGTGCCAGCAGCTTGGGACAGGGGGGCCAAGAGACCCAGTACTTC.